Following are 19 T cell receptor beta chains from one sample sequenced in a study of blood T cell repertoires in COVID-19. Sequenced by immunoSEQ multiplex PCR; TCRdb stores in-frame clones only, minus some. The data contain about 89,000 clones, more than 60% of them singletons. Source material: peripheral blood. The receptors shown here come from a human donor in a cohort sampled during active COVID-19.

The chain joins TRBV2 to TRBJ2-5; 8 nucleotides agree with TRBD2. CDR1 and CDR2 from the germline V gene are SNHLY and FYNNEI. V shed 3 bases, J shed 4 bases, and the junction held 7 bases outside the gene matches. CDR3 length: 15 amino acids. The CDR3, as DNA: TGTGCCAGCAGTGATCGGGGACTAGGAGGAGAGACCCAGTACTTC. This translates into CASSDRGLGGETQYF. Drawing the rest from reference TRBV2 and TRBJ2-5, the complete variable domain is EPEVTQTPSHQVTQMGQEVILRCVPISNHLYFYWYRQILGQKVEFLVSFYNNEISEKSEIFDDQFSVERPDGSNFTLKIRSTKLEDSAMYFCASSDRGLGGETQYFGPGTRLLVL.

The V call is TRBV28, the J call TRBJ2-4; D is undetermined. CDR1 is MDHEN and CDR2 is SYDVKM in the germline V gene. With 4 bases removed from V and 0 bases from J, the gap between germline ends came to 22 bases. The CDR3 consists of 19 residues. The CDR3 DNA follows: TGTGCCAGCAGTTATCTGCTACCTATAGAACCAATAGCCAAAAACATTCAGTACTTC. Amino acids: CASSYLLPIEPIAKNIQYF. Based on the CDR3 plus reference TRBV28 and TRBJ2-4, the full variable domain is DVKVTQSSRYLVKRTGEKVFLECVQDMDHENMFWYRQDPGLGLRLIYFSYDVKMKEKGDIPEGYSVSREKKERFSLILESASTNQTSMYLCASSYLLPIEPIAKNIQYFGAGTRLSVL.

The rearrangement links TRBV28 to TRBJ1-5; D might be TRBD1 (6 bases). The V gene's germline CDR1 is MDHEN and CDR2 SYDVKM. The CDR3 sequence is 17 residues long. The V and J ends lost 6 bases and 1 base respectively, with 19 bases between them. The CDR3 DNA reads TGTGCCAGCAGCCCACAATGGGGGCTCGGGAGCAATCAGCCCCAGCATTTT. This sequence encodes CASSPQWGLGSNQPQHF.

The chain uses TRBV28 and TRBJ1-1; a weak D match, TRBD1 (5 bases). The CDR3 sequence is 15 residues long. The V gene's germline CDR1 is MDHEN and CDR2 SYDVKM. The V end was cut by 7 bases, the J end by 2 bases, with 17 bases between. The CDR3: CASTLPQGLNTEAFF. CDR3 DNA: TGTGCCAGCACCCTCCCCCAGGGCCTTAACACTGAAGCTTTCTTT.

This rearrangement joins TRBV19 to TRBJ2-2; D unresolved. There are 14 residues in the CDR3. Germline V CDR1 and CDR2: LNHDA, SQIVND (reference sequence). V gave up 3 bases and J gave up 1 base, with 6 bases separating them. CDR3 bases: TGTGCCAGTAGTATCGTCCGGAACACCGGGGAGCTGTTTTTT. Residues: CASSIVRNTGELFF.

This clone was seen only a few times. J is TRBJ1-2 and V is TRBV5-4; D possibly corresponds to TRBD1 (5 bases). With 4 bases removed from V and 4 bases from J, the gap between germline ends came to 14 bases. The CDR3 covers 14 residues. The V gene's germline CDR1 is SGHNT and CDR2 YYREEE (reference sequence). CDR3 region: CASSPWRDGYGYTF. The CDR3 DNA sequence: TGTGCCAGCAGCCCGTGGCGGGACGGCTATGGCTACACCTTC. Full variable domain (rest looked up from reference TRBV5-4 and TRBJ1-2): ETGVTQSPTHLIKTRGQQVTLRCSSQSGHNTVSWYQQALGQGPQFIFQYYREEENGRGNFPPRFSGLQFPNYSSELNVNALELDDSALYLCASSPWRDGYGYTFGSGTRLTVV.

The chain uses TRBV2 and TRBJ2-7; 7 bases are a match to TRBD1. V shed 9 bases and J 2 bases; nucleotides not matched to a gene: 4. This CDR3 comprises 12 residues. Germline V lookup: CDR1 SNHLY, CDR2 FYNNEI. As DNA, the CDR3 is TGTGCCAGTTCCGGGACAGCCTACGAGCAGTACTTC. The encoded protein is CASSGTAYEQYF.

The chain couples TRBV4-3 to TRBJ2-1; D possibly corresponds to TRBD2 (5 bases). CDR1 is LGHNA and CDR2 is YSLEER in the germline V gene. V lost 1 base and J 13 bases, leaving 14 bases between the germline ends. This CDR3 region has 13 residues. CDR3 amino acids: CASSQVVRAEQFF. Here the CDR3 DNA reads TGCGCCAGCAGCCAAGTCGTACGAGCGGAACAGTTCTTC.

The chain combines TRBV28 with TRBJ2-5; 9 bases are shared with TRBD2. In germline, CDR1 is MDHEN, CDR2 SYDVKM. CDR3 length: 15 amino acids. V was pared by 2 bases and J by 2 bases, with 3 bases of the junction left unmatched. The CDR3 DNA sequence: TGTGCCAGCAGTTTAAGCGGGGGGAGACAAGAGACCCAGTACTTC. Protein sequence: CASSLSGGRQETQYF.

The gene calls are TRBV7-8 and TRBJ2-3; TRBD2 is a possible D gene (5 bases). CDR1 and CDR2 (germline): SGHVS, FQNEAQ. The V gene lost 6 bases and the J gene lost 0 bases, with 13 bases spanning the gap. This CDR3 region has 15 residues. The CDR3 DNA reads TGTGCCAGCAGTCCAAGGACTTTCAGCACAGATACGCAGTATTTT. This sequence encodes CASSPRTFSTDTQYF.

In DNA, the CDR3 is TGTGCCAGCAGTTTACAGTACAGGGGAGGTAATCAGCCCCAGCATTTT. Protein: CASSLQYRGGNQPQHF. V usage is TRBV27 and J usage is TRBJ1-5; TRBD1 aligns across 7 bases. The CDR3 is made up of 16 amino acids. CDR1 is MNHEY, CDR2 SMNVEV, per germline (reference sequence). J was trimmed by 4 bases and V by 2 bases; bases with no gene match: 8.

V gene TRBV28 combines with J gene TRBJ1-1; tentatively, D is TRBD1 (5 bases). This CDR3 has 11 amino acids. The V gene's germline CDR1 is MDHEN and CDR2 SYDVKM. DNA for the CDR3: TGTGTCGCCGGGGGGGACACTGAAGCTTTCTTT. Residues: CVAGGDTEAFF. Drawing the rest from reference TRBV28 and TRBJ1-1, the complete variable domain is DVKVTQSSRYLVKRTGEKVFLECVQDMDHENMFWYRQDPGLGLRLIYFSYDVKMKEKGDIPEGYSVSREKKERFSLILESASTNQTSMYLCVAGGDTEAFFGQGTRLTVV.

CDR3 bases: TGTGCCAGCACCCCGGAGGGGGCTCTGAGTGGGGAGACCCAGTACTTC. Translation gives CASTPEGALSGETQYF. V usage is TRBV11-1 and J usage is TRBJ2-5; the D gene is possibly TRBD1 (7 bases). The CDR3 loop spans 16 amino acids. Trimming took off 7 bases at V and 5 bases at J, with 23 bases between the two ends. In germline, CDR1 is SGHAT, CDR2 FQDESV (reference sequence).

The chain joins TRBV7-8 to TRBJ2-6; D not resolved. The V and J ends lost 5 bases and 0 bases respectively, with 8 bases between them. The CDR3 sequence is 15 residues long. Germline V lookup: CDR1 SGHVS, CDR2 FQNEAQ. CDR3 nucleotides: TGTGCCAGCAGCCAGACACTCTCTGGGGCCAACGTCCTGACTTTC. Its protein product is CASSQTLSGANVLTF.

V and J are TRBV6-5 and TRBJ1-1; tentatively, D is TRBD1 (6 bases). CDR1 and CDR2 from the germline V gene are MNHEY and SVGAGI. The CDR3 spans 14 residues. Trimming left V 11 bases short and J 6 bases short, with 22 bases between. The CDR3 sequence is CAARGQGPPAEAFF. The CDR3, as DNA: TGTGCCGCACGAGGTCAGGGGCCCCCAGCTGAAGCTTTCTTT.

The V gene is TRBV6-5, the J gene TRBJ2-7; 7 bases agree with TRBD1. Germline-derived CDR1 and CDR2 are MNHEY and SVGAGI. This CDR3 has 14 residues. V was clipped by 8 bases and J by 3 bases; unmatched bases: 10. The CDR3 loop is CASLEGQINYEQYF. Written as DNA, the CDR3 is TGTGCCAGCCTTGAGGGACAGATCAACTACGAGCAGTACTTC.

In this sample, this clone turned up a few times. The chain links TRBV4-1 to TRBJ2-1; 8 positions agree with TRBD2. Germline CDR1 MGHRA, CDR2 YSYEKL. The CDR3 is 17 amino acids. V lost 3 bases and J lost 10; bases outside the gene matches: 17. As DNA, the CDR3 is TGCGCCAGCAGCCATAATCGGGAACAAGCGGGAGCCCAAGAGCAGTTCTTC. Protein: CASSHNREQAGAQEQFF.

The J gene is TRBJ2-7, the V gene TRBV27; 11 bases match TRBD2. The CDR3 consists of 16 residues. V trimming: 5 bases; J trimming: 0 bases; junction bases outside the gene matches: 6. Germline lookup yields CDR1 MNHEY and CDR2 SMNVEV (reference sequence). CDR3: CASSTRTSGSSYEQYF. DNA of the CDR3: TGTGCCAGCAGTACACGCACTAGCGGGAGCTCCTACGAGCAGTACTTC.

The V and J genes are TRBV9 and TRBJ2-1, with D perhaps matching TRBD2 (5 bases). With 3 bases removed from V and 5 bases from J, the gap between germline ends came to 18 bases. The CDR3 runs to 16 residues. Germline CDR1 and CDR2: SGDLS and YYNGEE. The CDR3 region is CASSAGLTLTNNEQFF. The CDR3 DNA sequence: TGTGCCAGCAGCGCAGGACTTACCCTCACAAACAATGAGCAGTTCTTC.